The 18 T cell receptor beta chains presented below share a single source sample, sequenced in a study of CD8 T cells in ankylosing spondylitis. TCRdb re-analysed the 5' RACE reads in MiXCR, keeping a single row per CDR3 protein. The sample holds tens of thousands of distinct CDR3 sequences, about 5.3% seen once. The sequenced material came from blood, either unsorted or a sorted T cell fraction (not recorded which). The source of these receptors is a female donor with ankylosing spondylitis or in good health (not recorded which).

This clonotype was counted at least ten times. The chain combines TRBV9 with TRBJ2-3, with D uncertain. This CDR3 has 11 amino acids. V shed 2 bases and J shed 6 bases, with 4 bases lying between them. CDR1 SGDLS and CDR2 YYNGEE come from the germline V gene. CDR3 in amino acids: CASSVQDTQYF. The CDR3 region has the DNA TGTGCCAGCAGCGTGCAGGATACGCAGTATTTT.

This clonotype was seen repeatedly, ten times or more. The chain joins TRBV9 to TRBJ2-3; no clear D. Between the trimmed V and J ends, which lost 4 bases and 6 bases, there was a span of 9 bases. The CDR3 sequence is 12 residues long. Germline CDR1 reads SGDLS; CDR2 reads YYNGEE. CDR3 nucleotides: TGTGCCAGCAGCCAGAATGACGATACGCAGTATTTT. Protein sequence: CASSQNDDTQYF.

This clonotype was detected ten times or more. The chain couples TRBV9 to TRBJ1-1, with D perhaps matching TRBD1 (5 bases). Germline loops: CDR1 SGDLS, CDR2 YYNGEE. Trimming pared 2 bases from V and 6 bases from J, leaving 17 bases between. This CDR3 is 15 amino acids long. This chain's CDR3 is CASSVLGGLLSEAFF. In nucleotides, the CDR3 is TGTGCCAGCAGCGTTCTGGGGGGTTTGTTATCTGAAGCTTTCTTT. Full variable domain (missing parts from reference TRBV9 and TRBJ1-1): DSGVTQTPKHLITATGQRVTLRCSPRSGDLSVYWYQQSLDQGLQFLIQYYNGEERAKGNILERFSAQQFPDLHSELNLSSLELGDSALYFCASSVLGGLLSEAFFGQGTRLTVV.

This clonotype occurred many times. This chain connects TRBV9 to TRBJ1-6; D not certain. The V and J ends lost 4 bases and 2 bases respectively, with 10 bases between them. Germline V gives CDR1 SGDLS, CDR2 YYNGEE. The CDR3 runs 15 residues. The CDR3 loop reads CASSKTGAYNSPLHF. The CDR3 DNA follows: TGTGCCAGCAGCAAAACCGGGGCCTATAATTCACCCCTCCACTTT.

This clonotype was observed many times. The chain uses TRBV9 and TRBJ2-3, with D possibly called TRBD1 or TRBD2 (5 bases each). Germline assignment: CDR1 SGDLS and CDR2 YYNGEE. The V end lost 4 bases, the J end lost 5 bases, and 20 bases lay between the germline ends. This CDR3 spans 16 amino acids. The CDR3 nucleotides read TGTGCCAGCAGCCCAAGAACGGGACCTCAGGGAGATACGCAGTATTTT. Its protein product is CASSPRTGPQGDTQYF.

The chain recombines TRBV9 with TRBJ2-7, with TRBD1 matching 9 bases. V shed 4 bases and J 6 bases; nucleotides not matched to a gene: 14. The germline CDR1 and CDR2 sequences are SGDLS and YYNGEE. This CDR3 has 16 residues. CDR3 nucleotide sequence: TGTGCCAGCAGCTTCCACCTGGGGACAGGGTCTGGCGAGCAGTACTTC. It codes for CASSFHLGTGSGEQYF.

There are many counts of this clonotype. V is TRBV9 and J is TRBJ2-2; TRBD2 matches at 12 bases. V trimming: 4 bases; J trimming: 6 bases; junction bases outside the gene matches: 10. From germline, CDR1 is SGDLS and CDR2 YYNGEE. The CDR3 extends over 17 amino acids. DNA for the CDR3: TGTGCCAGCAGCCCCTGGACTAGCGGGATTGGTGCCGGGGAGCTGTTTTTT. Translated, it gives CASSPWTSGIGAGELFF.

The CDR3 coding sequence is TGTGCCAGCAGTTTGGGGGGGTCCTATGGCTACACCTTC. Its protein product is CASSLGGSYGYTF. V gene TRBV9 combines with J gene TRBJ1-2, with a tentative D call TRBD1 (5 bases). The V gene lost 5 bases and the J gene lost 4 bases, with 12 bases spanning the gap. This CDR3 is built from 13 residues. Looked up from germline, CDR1 is SGDLS and CDR2 is YYNGEE.

This clonotype was recorded at least ten times. The CDR3 spells CASSVGRDRAYEQYF. The CDR3 DNA reads TGTGCCAGCAGCGTAGGCCGGGACAGGGCCTACGAGCAGTACTTC. The rearrangement links TRBV9 to TRBJ2-7; 9 bases agree with TRBD1. The V and J ends lost 0 bases and 2 bases, in that order; junction bases with no gene match: 3. This CDR3 region has 15 residues. Germline-derived CDR1 and CDR2 are SGDLS and YYNGEE.

This clonotype was counted at least ten times. This rearrangement joins TRBV9 to TRBJ1-1; D remains ambiguous. Germline lookup yields CDR1 SGDLS and CDR2 YYNGEE. Trimming removed 3 bases from V and 1 base from J, with 13 bases in between. This CDR3 is 15 amino acids long. The CDR3 DNA follows: TGTGCCAGCAGCGCCAATAGCTTACCGAACACTGAAGCTTTCTTT. It translates to CASSANSLPNTEAFF.

In its sample, this clonotype was seen many times. The rearrangement uses TRBV9 and TRBJ2-2; D is unclear. Germline V gene sequence: CDR1 SGDLS, CDR2 YYNGEE. Between the trimmed V and J ends, which lost 4 bases and 5 bases, there was a span of 6 bases. The CDR3 is made up of 12 amino acids. CDR3 loop: CASSMRTGELFF. In nucleotides, the CDR3 is TGTGCCAGCAGCATGAGGACCGGGGAGCTGTTTTTT.

This clonotype is classed as medium-sized (0.01 to 0.1%). The chain recombines TRBV9 with TRBJ2-1; 11 bases map to TRBD2. Germline CDR1 reads SGDLS; CDR2 reads YYNGEE. This CDR3 spans 18 amino acids. After removal of 0 bases from V and 5 bases from J, the junction contained 10 bases not matched to a gene. CDR3: CASSVAEAGTSGDNEQFF. The CDR3 DNA is TGTGCCAGCAGCGTAGCCGAGGCCGGGACTAGCGGAGACAATGAGCAGTTCTTC.

This clonotype was detected many times. The CDR3 DNA follows: TGTGCCAGCAGCTCCCGAGTCGGCGAGTACACAGATACGCAGTATTTT. Amino acids: CASSSRVGEYTDTQYF. V and J are TRBV9 and TRBJ2-3; D ambiguous. Trimming left V 4 bases short and J 2 bases short, with 17 bases between. The CDR3 consists of 16 residues. Germline V gene lookup returns CDR1 SGDLS and CDR2 YYNGEE.

This clonotype showed up many times. The J gene is TRBJ2-1, the V gene TRBV9; D is undetermined. Germline assignment: CDR1 SGDLS and CDR2 YYNGEE. The V and J ends lost 0 bases and 8 bases respectively, with 15 bases between them. The CDR3 is 15 amino acids. CDR3 sequence (DNA): TGTGCCAGCAGCGTAGACCCCTTTGTTAACCATGAGCAGTTCTTC. Its protein product is CASSVDPFVNHEQFF.

At least ten counts were recorded for this clonotype. The chain joins TRBV9 to TRBJ2-2; D possibly uses TRBD1 or TRBD2 (5 bases each). Trimming took off 3 bases at V and 4 bases at J, with 10 bases between the two ends. The CDR3 has 14 amino acids. From germline, CDR1 is SGDLS and CDR2 YYNGEE. CDR3 amino acids: CASSGRDLTGELFF. CDR3 coding DNA: TGTGCCAGCAGCGGAAGGGACCTCACCGGGGAGCTGTTTTTT. Full variable domain (remainder filled in from reference TRBV9 and TRBJ2-2): DSGVTQTPKHLITATGQRVTLRCSPRSGDLSVYWYQQSLDQGLQFLIQYYNGEERAKGNILERFSAQQFPDLHSELNLSSLELGDSALYFCASSGRDLTGELFFGEGSRLTVL.

There are many counts of this clonotype. The V gene is TRBV9, the J gene TRBJ1-1, with 7 bases aligning to TRBD1. CDR1 and CDR2 from the germline V gene are SGDLS and YYNGEE. The CDR3 extends over 14 amino acids. V lost 1 base, J lost 5 bases, and 5 bases stayed unmatched. Here the CDR3 DNA reads TGTGCCAGCAGCGTAAGGGACAGTGGGACTGAAGCTTTCTTT. Translated, it gives CASSVRDSGTEAFF.

In this sample, this clonotype turned up many times. J is TRBJ2-2 and V is TRBV9; no firm D call. The germline V and J ends were trimmed by 0 bases and 5 bases, with 8 bases remaining between them. The CDR3 loop spans 14 amino acids. Looked up from germline, CDR1 is SGDLS and CDR2 is YYNGEE. CDR3 sequence reads: CASSVGQPTGELFF. CDR3 bases: TGTGCCAGCAGCGTAGGGCAGCCTACCGGGGAGCTGTTTTTT.

The sample holds many counts of this clonotype. This chain joins TRBV9 and TRBJ2-3; TRBD2 agrees at 8 bases. This CDR3 has 17 residues. Germline assignment: CDR1 SGDLS and CDR2 YYNGEE. J gave up 0 bases and V 0 bases, and 6 bases lay outside the gene matches. The CDR3 is CASSVVPSSGSTDTQYF. The CDR3 DNA follows: TGTGCCAGCAGCGTAGTCCCTTCTAGCGGGAGCACAGATACGCAGTATTTT.